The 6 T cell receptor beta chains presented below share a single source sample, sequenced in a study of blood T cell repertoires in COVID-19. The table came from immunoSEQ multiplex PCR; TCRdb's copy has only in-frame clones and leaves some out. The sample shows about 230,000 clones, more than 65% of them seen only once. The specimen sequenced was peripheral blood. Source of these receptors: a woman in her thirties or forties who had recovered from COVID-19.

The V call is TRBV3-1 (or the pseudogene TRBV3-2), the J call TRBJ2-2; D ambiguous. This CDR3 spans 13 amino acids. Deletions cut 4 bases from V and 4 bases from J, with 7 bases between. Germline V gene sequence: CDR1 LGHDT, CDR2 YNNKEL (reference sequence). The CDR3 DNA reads TGTGCCAGCAGCCTAGTTAGCACCGGGGAGCTGTTTTTT. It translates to CASSLVSTGELFF.

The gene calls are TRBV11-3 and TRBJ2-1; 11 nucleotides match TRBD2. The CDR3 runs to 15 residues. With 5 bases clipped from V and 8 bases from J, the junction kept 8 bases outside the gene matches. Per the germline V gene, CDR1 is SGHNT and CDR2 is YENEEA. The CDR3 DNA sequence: TGTGCCAGCAGCACACATAGCGGGGGGGCCGATGAGCAGTTCTTC. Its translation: CASSTHSGGADEQFF. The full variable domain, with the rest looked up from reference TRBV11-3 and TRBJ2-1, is EAGVVQSPRYKIIEKKQPVAFWCNPISGHNTLYWYLQNLGQGPELLIRYENEEAVDDSQLPKDRFSAERLKGVDSTLKIQPAELGDSAVYLCASSTHSGGADEQFFGPGTRLTVL.

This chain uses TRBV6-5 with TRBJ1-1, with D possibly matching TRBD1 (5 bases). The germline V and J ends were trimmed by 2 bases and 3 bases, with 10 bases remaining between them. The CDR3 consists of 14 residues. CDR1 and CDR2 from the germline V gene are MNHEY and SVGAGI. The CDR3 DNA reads TGTGCCAGCAGTTACAGGGGTGGCGACACTGAAGCTTTCTTT. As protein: CASSYRGGDTEAFF.

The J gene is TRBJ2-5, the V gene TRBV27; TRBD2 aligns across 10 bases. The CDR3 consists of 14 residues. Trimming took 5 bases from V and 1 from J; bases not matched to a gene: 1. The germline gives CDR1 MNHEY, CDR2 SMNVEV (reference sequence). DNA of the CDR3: TGTGCCAGCAGTAAGCGGGGGGGCCAAGAGACCCAGTACTTC. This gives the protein CASSKRGGQETQYF.

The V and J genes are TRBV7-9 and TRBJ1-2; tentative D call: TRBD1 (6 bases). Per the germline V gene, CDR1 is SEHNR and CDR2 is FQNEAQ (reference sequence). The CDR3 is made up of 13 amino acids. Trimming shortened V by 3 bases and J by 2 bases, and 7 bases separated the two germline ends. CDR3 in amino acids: CASSFTGNYGYTF. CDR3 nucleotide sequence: TGTGCCAGCAGCTTTACAGGGAACTATGGCTACACCTTC.

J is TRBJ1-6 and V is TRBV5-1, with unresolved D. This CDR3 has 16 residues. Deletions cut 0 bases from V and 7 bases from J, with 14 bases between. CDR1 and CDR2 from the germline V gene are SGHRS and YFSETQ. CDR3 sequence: CASSLVAGSVNSPLHF. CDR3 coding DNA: TGCGCCAGCAGCTTGGTAGCGGGGTCGGTAAATTCACCCCTCCACTTT.